The 3 T cell receptor beta chains below all came from one sample that was sequenced in a study of blood T cell repertoires in COVID-19. The method was immunoSEQ multiplex PCR; TCRdb's version includes in-frame clones alone and lacks a portion of them. The profile covers 400,000 to 500,000 clones, with just over 85% appearing a single time and 1.4% taken by the ten largest. The sequencing input was peripheral blood. The receptors were sampled from a woman younger than 45 with active or convalescent COVID-19.

The chain combines TRBV13 with TRBJ1-3; D gene uncertain. V lost 0 bases and J 4 bases, leaving 10 bases between the germline ends. CDR1 is PRHDT, CDR2 FYEKMQ, per germline (reference sequence). The CDR3 length is 15 residues. The CDR3 DNA sequence: TGTGCCAGCAGCTTAGGTGGGAGAGCCGGAAACACCATATATTTT. Translated, it gives CASSLGGRAGNTIYF.

This chain joins TRBV7-5 and TRBJ2-3; the D segment call TRBD2 is taken from the table without a DNA check. TRBV7-5 is a listed pseudogene. The CDR3 covers 17 residues. The CDR3 sequence is CVRSLGLTSGSTDTQYF. CDR3 DNA sequence: TGTGTCAGAAGCTTAGGTCTTACTAGCGGGAGCACAGATACGCAGTATTTT.

The V call is TRBV3-1 (or the pseudogene TRBV3-2), the J call TRBJ1-2, with 8 bases matching TRBD1. The CDR3 is made up of 14 amino acids. Looked up from germline, CDR1 is LGHDT and CDR2 is YNNKEL (reference sequence). J lost 5 bases, V lost 6 bases, and 8 bases had no gene match. The CDR3 loop reads CASSLPGGGYGYTF. The CDR3 DNA reads TGTGCCAGCAGTCTCCCAGGGGGCGGGTATGGCTACACCTTC.